This T cell receptor beta chain comes out of a study of blood T cell repertoires in COVID-19. Authors' analysis steps: Amplification of reference gene primers provided the estimated nucleated cell counts. Here immunoSEQ multiplex PCR was the method, and the copy in TCRdb shows in-frame clones only, minus some. V, J and clone size derive from that table, while D and trimming were established from the DNA sequence. The table records more than 110,000 clones, approximately 80% of them present only once. V lost 5 bases, J lost 10 bases, and 20 bases stayed unmatched. CDR1 and CDR2 from the germline V gene are MNHEY and SVGEGT. CDR3 length: 18 amino acids.

This chain joins TRBV6-2 or TRBV6-3 and TRBJ2-1; 10 bases align to TRBD2. The sequence derives from a human donor in a cohort sampled during active COVID-19. The sample taken for sequencing was peripheral blood. The CDR3 DNA reads TGTGCCAGCAGTCACCCGACAGTAAGCGGGGGGGATCTAGGAGAGCAGTTCTTC. It yields the protein CASSHPTVSGGDLGEQFF.